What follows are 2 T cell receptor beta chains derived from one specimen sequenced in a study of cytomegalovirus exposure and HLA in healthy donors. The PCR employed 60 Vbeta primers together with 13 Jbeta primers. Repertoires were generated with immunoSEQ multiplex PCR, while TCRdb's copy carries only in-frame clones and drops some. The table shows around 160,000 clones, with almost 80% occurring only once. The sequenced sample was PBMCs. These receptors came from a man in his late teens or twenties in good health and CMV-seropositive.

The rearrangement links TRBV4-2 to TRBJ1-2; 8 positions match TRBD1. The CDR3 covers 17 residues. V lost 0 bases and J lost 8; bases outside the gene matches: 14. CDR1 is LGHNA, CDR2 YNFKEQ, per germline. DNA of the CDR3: TGTGCCAGCAGCCAAGATCTAAGTTCGGACAGGGTTGGCGGCTACACCTTC. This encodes CASSQDLSSDRVGGYTF.

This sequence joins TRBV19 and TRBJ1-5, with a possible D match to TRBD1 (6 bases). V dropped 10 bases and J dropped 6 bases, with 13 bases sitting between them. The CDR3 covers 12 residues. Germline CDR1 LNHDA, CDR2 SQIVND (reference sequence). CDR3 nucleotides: TGTGCCAACAGGGTTAACGGTCAGCCCCAGCATTTT. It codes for CANRVNGQPQHF.